This TCR beta chain was found in a study of post-analysis software for immune sequencing data (dated by TCRdb to about 2015). The study in broad terms: Relapsing-remitting, secondary progressive and progressive-relapsing multiple sclerosis were recorded as disease courses, and subtype annotation was lacking for some patients. Patient repertoires were compared against roughly 11 previously published healthy control repertoires from donors aged roughly 6 to 25 years. A subset of samples was prepared in parallel using single-end sample barcoding, then pooled and co-amplified after Illumina adapter ligation.

On this clonotype itself: Its binding antigen is unknown. No base-level quality is on record; no much larger clone is a single base apart.

TCR beta repertoires were profiled from peripheral blood of roughly 13 young patients with multiple sclerosis to demonstrate the VDJtools post-analysis software. Multiple sclerosis patients were children and adolescents aged roughly 6 to 17 years. General conclusions and limits of the study: The multiple sclerosis patient group was slightly younger than the control group. Significantly higher frequencies in patients than in controls were found for about five TRBV segments, including TRBV5-6, TRBV5-1 and TRBV20-1. Compared with controls, multiple sclerosis patients had significantly lower normalized Chao1 diversity, a finding suggesting substantial peripheral T-cell clonal expansion. Direct clustering with F measure revealed strong co-clustering of samples prepared in the same batch, which led to a batch-effect correction.

The germline V gene gives CDR1 as SQVTM and CDR2 as ANQGSEA. CDR3 length: 11 amino acids, cysteine to phenylalanine. Of all the DNA, just the CDR3 is kept, 33 bases in frame from base 1. V lost 4 bases and J lost 8 bases; the stretch between them is 11 bases long. The method was PCR. Instrument on record: Illumina HiSeq 2500. To reduce PCR and sequencing biases, unique molecular identifiers were built into the TCR beta cDNA libraries. Some 500,000 cDNA molecules were obtained for every 1 to 10 million input T cells, so each molecule roughly corresponded to one T cell. The patient libraries were prepared and sequenced using the same protocol as the earlier healthy control dataset. Within a given batch, samples were prepared together, multiplexed and sequenced on the same HiSeq lane. In the authors' own workflow: Raw barcoded reads were processed with MIGEC, discarding single-read molecular identifier groups before consensus assembly and CDR3 extraction. VDJtools was used for post-analysis of the clonotype tables, with diversity normalized by down-sampling every dataset to the smallest sample size. To correct batch-related cross-sample contamination, repertoire overlap clustering matched CDR3 amino acid sequences but not nucleotide sequences. TCRdb itself trimmed the public reads at Q25 with fastp, ran MiXCR and retained productive beta chains. CDR3 protein sequences are deduplicated, and each keeps its most common genes and DNA. TCRdb's processing, not the authors', yielded these V and J calls. The sample contains under 900,000 distinct CDR3 sequences, approximately 53% of them found a single time. 4.6% of the sample comes from the top ten.

This sequence originates from a girl aged 5-17 years with multiple sclerosis. This receptor chain uses TRBV29-1 and TRBJ1-1; the D gene remains uncertain. Specimen: blood. DNA sequence: TGCAGCGTTGGCGTCGTGGGGGAAGCTTTCTTT. Its protein product is CSVGVVGEAFF.